This note documents a single T cell receptor beta chain sequence. The CDR3 sequence is 19 residues long. V was pared by 10 bases and J by 0 bases, with 14 bases of the junction left unmatched. CDR1 and CDR2 (germline): SNHLY, FYNNEI. These data originate in a study of T cells in Graves' hyperthyroidism and ophthalmopathy. Pregnant or lactating patients were excluded, as were those with uncontrolled infection or other autoimmune disease. Diagnoses were established using clinical symptoms, serum thyroxine and TRAb, thyroid ultrasound and orbital computed tomography. TCR beta CDR3 region amplification was performed from RNA transcripts. An initial round of RT-PCR targeting the TCR CDR3 relied on the HTBI primer set. TCRdb passed the multiplex PCR reads through MiXCR, listing each CDR3 protein once. Of about 300,000 distinct CDR3 sequences in the sample, roughly a fifth were seen once.

This clonotype originated in a man in his forties or fifties with Graves' ophthalmopathy. The sequencing input was blood. The rearrangement links TRBV2 to TRBJ2-1; 14 bases line up with TRBD2. CDR3 in DNA: TGTGCCATTCAACCTAGACTAGCGGGAGGGCGGAGCTCCTACAATGAGCAGTTCTTC. As protein: CAIQPRLAGGRSSYNEQFF.